This T cell receptor beta chain emerged from a study of cytomegalovirus exposure and HLA in healthy donors. General study points: Altogether, 150 to 200 TCR beta chains were recorded as cytomegalovirus-associated. Because they were indistinguishable, some V segments, including TRBV6-2 and TRBV6-3, were excluded.

About this clone itself: Its antigen is unidentified.

CDR1 and CDR2 from the germline V gene are MDHEN and SYDVKM. CDR3 length: 14 amino acids. V lost 4 bases to trimming and J lost 7 bases, with 13 bases between them. Researchers ran the PCR with 60 Vbeta and 13 Jbeta primers. Sequencing was performed with immunoSEQ multiplex PCR; in TCRdb, only in-frame clones are kept and a portion is missing. The ten most abundant clones cover 3.5% to 4% of a sample with some 60,000 clones. This rearrangement joins TRBV28 to TRBJ1-4, with a tentative D call TRBD1 (5 bases). Sequencing input: PBMCs. This receptor was taken from a male donor in good health and CMV-seronegative. This CDR3 reads CASSSTEMGEKLFF. The DNA of the CDR3 is TGTGCCAGCAGTTCGACAGAGATGGGTGAAAAACTGTTTTTT.